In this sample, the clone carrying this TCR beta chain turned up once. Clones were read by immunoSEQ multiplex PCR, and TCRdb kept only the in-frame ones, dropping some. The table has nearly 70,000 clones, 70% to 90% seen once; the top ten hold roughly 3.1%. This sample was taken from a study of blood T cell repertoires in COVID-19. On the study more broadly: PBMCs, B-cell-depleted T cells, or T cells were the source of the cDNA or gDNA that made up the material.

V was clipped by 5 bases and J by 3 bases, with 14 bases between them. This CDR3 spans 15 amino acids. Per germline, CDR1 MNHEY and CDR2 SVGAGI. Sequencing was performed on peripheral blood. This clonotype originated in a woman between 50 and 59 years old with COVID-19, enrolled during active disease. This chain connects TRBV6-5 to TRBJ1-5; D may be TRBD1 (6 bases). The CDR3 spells CASSPTGPYNQPQHF. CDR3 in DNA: TGTGCCAGCAGTCCTACAGGGCCTTACAATCAGCCCCAGCATTTT.